This T cell receptor beta chain stems from a study of blood T cell repertoires in COVID-19 (dated by TCRdb to 2019 to 2021). Looking at the study overall: Collaborator samples came from the United States, Italy and Spain and covered acute and convalescent phases of COVID-19. The prospective study material was composed of cDNA or gDNA derived from T cells, B-cell-depleted T cells, or PBMCs. The dataset comprised deeply sampled blood TCRbeta repertoires from subjects exposed to, actively infected with, or recovered from COVID-19. A freely available public database, intended as a resource for researchers studying the immune response to SARS-CoV-2, is where the repertoires were released. Samples came from the ongoing ImmuneRACE study (first 160 participants) plus 1,254 subjects from 6 global collaborators. Nearly every sample came with metadata listing a de-identified subject ID, COVID-19 status, age in years and sex. Where available, HLA class I and class II types were obtained from metadata supplied by the sample provider rather than from assay-based typing. Broader findings and caveats from the paper: The amount of clinical and demographic metadata varied by source and participant and was provided uncurated.

A word on this clone: The antigen it recognizes is unknown. No base-level quality is on record; no much larger clone is a single base apart.

Another Seattle source contributed samples from volunteer blood donors who had recovered from COVID-19. The collaborating institutions used their own protocols to collect whole blood in K2EDTA tubes. Collaborator samples were shipped for TCRbeta analysis as frozen whole blood, isolated PBMCs, or DNA extracted from either sample type. The CDR3 runs 17 amino acids, cysteine and phenylalanine included. Kept here is only the CDR3 DNA, which spans 51 bases and is read in frame from base 1. CDR1 and CDR2 are drawn from the germline V gene: ENHRY, SYGVKD. Relative to germline, V is missing 4 bases and J is missing 2 bases, with 8 bases of the junction outside any gene match. TCRbeta CDR3 regions were amplified from genomic DNA by means of the immunoSEQ Assay, a bias-controlled multiplex PCR. The source study handled its data this way. The number of nucleated cells in each sample was estimated from the amplification of reference gene primers within the assay. To quantify the absolute abundance of each unique TCRbeta CDR3 rearrangement, sequence reads were collapsed and filtered. For each sample, productive Simpson clonality was calculated as the square root of Simpson's diversity index across productive rearrangements. In TCRdb, the immuneACCESS table is reduced to in-frame sequences with V and J assigned. These tables do not hold every clone; where another copy was compared, an unresolved V gene accounts for under half, and the others remain unexplained. For V, J and clone size, that table is used; D and trimming come from the DNA. The sample contains 180,000 or so clones, less than 80% of them found a single time. The top ten hold roughly 13% of the sample.

The specimen was peripheral blood. Recombination linked TRBV10-3 to TRBJ2-1; 10 central bases correspond to TRBD1. The clonotype comes from a man in his forties or fifties who had recovered from COVID-19. The DNA sequence is given as TGTGCCATCAGTGGGACGGACAGGGGGATAGCCTACAATGAGCAGTTCTTC. This sequence encodes CAISGTDRGIAYNEQFF.